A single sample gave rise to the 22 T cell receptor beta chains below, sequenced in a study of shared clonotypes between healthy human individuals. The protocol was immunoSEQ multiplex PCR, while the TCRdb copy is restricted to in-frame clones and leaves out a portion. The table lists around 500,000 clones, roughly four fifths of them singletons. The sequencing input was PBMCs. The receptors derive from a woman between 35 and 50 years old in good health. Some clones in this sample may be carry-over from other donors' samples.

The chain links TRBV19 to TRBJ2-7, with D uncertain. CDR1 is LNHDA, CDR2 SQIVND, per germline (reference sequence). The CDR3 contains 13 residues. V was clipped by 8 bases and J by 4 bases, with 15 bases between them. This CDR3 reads CASRHLGTYEQYF. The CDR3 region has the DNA TGTGCCAGTCGCCACCTGGGAACTTACGAGCAGTACTTC.

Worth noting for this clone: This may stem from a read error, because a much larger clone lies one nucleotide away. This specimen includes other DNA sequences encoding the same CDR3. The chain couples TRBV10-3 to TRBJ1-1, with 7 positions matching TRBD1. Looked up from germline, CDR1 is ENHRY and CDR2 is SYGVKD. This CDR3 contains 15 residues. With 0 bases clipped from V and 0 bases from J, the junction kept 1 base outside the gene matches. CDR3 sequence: CAISESGQLNTEAFF. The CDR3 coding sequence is TGTGCCATCAGTGAGTCGGGACAGTTGAACACTGAAGCTTTCTTT.

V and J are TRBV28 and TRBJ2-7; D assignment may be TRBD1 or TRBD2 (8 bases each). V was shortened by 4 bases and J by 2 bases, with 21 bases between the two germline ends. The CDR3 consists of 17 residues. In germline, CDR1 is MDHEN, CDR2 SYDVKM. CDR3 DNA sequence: TGTGCCAGCAGTTCCCCCAGGGGGCGGGAGGTGACCTACGAGCAGTACTTC. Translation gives CASSSPRGREVTYEQYF.

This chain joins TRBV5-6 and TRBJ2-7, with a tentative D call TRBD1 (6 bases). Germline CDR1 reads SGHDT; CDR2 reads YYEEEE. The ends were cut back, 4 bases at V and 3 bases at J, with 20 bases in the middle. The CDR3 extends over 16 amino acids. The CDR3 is CASSPGIDAGDYEQYF. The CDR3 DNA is TGTGCCAGCAGCCCGGGGATTGATGCAGGGGACTACGAGCAGTACTTC.

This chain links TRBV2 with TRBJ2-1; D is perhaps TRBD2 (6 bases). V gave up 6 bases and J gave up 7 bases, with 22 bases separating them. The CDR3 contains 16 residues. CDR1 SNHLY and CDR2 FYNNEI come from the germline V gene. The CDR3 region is CASREGREWVWNEQFF. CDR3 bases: TGTGCCAGCAGGGAGGGTAGGGAGTGGGTTTGGAATGAGCAGTTCTTC.

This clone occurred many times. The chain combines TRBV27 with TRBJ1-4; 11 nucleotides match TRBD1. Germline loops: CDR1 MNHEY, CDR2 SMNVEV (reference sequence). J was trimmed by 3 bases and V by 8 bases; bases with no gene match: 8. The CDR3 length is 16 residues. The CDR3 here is CASRDRGTGANEKLFF. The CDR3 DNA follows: TGTGCCAGCCGGGACAGGGGGACGGGGGCTAATGAAAAACTGTTTTTT. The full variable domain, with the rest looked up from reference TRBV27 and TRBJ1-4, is EAQVTQNPRYLITVTGKKLTVTCSQNMNHEYMSWYRQDPGLGLRQIYYSMNVEVTDKGDVPEGYKVSRKEKRNFPLILESPSPNQTSLYFCASRDRGTGANEKLFFGSGTQLSVL.

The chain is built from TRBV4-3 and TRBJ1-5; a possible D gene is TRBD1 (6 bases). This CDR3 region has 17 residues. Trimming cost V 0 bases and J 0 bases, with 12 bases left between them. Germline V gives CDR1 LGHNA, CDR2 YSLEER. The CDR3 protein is CASSQEWTVNSNQPQHF. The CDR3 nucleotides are TGCGCCAGCAGCCAAGAATGGACAGTAAATAGCAATCAGCCCCAGCATTTT.

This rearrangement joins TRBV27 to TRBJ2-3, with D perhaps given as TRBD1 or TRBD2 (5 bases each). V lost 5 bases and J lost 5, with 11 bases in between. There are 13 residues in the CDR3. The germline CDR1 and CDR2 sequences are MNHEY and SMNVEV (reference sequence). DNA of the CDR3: TGTGCCAGCAGTGGTCAGGGAGTAGATACGCAGTATTTT. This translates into CASSGQGVDTQYF.

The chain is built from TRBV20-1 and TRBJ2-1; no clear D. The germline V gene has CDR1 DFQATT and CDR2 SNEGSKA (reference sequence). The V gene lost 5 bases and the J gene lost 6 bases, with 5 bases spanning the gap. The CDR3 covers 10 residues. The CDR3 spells CSAAPNEQFF. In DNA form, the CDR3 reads TGCAGTGCTGCGCCCAATGAGCAGTTCTTC.

As DNA, the CDR3 is TGTGCCAGCAGTTTACCACCGGGACAGGACTACACTGAAGCTTTCTTT. This encodes CASSLPPGQDYTEAFF. V and J are TRBV28 and TRBJ1-1, with 8 positions matching TRBD1. J lost 3 bases, V lost 2 bases, and 8 bases had no gene match. The CDR3 is made up of 16 amino acids. Germline values: CDR1 MDHEN, CDR2 SYDVKM.

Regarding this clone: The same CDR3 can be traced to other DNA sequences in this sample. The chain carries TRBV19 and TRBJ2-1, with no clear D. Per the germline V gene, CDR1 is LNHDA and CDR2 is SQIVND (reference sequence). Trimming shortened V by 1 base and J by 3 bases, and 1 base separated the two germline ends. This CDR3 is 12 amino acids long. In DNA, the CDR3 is TGTGCCAGTAGTATAGGCTACAATGAGCAGTTCTTC. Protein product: CASSIGYNEQFF.

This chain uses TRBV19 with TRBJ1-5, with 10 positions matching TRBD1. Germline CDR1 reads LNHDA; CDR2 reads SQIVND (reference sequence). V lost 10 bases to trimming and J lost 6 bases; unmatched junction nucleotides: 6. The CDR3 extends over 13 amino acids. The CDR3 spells CATHRDRGQPQHF. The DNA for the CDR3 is TGTGCCACCCACCGGGACAGGGGTCAGCCCCAGCATTTT. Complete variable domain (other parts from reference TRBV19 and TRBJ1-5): DGGITQSPKYLFRKEGQNVTLSCEQNLNHDAMYWYRQDPGQGLRLIYYSQIVNDFQKGDIAEGYSVSREKKESFPLTVTSAQKNPTAFYLCATHRDRGQPQHFGDGTRLSIL.

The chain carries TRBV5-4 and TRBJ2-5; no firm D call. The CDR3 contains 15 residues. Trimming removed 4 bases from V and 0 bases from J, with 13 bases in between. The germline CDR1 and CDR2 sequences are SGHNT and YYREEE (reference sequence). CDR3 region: CASSPPLGNQETQYF. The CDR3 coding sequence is TGTGCCAGCAGCCCCCCTTTGGGAAACCAAGAGACCCAGTACTTC.

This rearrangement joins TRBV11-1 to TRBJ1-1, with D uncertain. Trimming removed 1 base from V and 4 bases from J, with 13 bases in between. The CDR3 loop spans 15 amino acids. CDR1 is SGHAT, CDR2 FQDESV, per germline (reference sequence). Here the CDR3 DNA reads TGTGCCAGCAGCTTAGATTCCCTTGGGAGCACTGAAGCTTTCTTT. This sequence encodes CASSLDSLGSTEAFF.

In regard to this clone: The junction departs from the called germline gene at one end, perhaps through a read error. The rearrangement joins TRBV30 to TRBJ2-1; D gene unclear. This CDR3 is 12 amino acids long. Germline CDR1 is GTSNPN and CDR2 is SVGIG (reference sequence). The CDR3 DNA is TGTGCCTGGAGTGGCTCCTGCAATGAGCAGTTCTTC. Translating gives CAWSGSCNEQFF.

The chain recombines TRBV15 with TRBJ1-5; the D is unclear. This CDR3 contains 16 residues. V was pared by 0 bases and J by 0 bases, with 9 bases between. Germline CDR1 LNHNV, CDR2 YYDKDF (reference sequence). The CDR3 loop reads CATSRDLLGSNQPQHF. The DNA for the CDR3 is TGTGCCACCAGCAGAGATCTTCTAGGTAGCAATCAGCCCCAGCATTTT.

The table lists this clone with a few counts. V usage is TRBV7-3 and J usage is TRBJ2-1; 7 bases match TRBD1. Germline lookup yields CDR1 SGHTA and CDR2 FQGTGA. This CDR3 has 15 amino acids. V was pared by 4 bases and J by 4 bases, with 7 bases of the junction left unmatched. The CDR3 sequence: CASSSTPGQYNEQFF. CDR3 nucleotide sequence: TGTGCCAGCAGCTCAACTCCGGGACAGTACAATGAGCAGTTCTTC.

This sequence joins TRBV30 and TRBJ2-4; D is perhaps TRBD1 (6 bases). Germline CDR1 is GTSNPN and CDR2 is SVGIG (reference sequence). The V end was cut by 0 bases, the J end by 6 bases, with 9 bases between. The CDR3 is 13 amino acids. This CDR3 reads CAWSVGGVNIQYF. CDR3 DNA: TGTGCCTGGAGTGTTGGGGGCGTAAACATTCAGTACTTC.

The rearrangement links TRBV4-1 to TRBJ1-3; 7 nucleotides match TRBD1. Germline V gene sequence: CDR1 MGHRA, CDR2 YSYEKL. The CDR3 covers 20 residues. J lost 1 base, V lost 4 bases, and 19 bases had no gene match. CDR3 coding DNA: TGCGCCAGCAGCCCCTCGGGGGGCACAGGGGTCCTCCTTTCTGGAAACACCATATATTTT. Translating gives CASSPSGGTGVLLSGNTIYF.

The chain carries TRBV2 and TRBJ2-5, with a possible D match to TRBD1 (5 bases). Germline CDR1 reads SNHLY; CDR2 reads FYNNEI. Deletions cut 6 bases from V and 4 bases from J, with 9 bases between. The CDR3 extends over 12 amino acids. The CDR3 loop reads CASSLGAETQYF. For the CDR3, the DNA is TGTGCCAGCAGCCTAGGGGCAGAGACCCAGTACTTC.

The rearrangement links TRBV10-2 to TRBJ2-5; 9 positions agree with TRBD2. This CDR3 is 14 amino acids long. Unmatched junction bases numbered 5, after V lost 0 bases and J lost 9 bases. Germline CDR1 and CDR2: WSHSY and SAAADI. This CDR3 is CASSESREGVPQYF. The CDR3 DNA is TGCGCCAGCAGTGAGTCGCGGGAGGGCGTGCCCCAGTACTTC.

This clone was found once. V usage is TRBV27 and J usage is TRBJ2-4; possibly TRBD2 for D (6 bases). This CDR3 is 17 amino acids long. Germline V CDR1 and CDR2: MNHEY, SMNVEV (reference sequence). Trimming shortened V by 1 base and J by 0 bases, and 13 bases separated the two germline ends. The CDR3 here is CASSLWGVDGAKNIQYF. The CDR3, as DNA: TGTGCCAGCAGTTTATGGGGGGTTGACGGAGCCAAAAACATTCAGTACTTC.